This T cell receptor beta chain derives from a study of blood T cells in healthy people across ages. Study findings and constraints: The percentage of naive T cells correlated strongly with TCR beta diversity.

Details on this clonotype: Antigen unknown.

A sample-barcoded 5' primer and a J-beta primer mix were used in a second PCR of roughly 7 to 12 cycles. Carrying 12 random nucleotides, a template-switch adaptor labeled each individual cDNA molecule. Each CDR3 protein gets one entry after TCRdb re-called the 5' RACE reads with MiXCR. The sample has roughly 1.5 million distinct CDR3 sequences, roughly 43% seen once. The germline gives CDR1 DFQATT, CDR2 SNEGSKA (reference sequence). V dropped 1 base and J dropped 6; count of bases not matched to a gene: 8. This CDR3 is 14 amino acids long. The rearrangement uses TRBV20-1 and TRBJ2-7, with TRBD2 matching 8 bases. The source of this sequence is a woman between 18 and 29 years old in good health. The material sequenced was blood. CDR3 residues: CSARAASGGPEQYF. Here the CDR3 DNA reads TGCAGTGCTAGAGCCGCTTCGGGAGGGCCCGAGCAGTACTTC.